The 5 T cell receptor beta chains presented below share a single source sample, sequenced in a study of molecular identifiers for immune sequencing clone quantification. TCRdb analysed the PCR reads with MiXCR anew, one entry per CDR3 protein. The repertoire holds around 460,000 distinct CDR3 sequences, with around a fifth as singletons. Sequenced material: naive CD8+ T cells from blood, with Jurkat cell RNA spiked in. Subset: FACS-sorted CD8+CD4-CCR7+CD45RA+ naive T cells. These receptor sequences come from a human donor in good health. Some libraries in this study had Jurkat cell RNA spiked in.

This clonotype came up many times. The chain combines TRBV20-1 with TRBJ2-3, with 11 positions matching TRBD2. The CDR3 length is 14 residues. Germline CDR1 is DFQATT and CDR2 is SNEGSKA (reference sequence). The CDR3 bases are TGCAGCGTCCCCACTAGCGGGGGTAGATATACGCAGTATTTT. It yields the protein CSVPTSGGRYTQYF.

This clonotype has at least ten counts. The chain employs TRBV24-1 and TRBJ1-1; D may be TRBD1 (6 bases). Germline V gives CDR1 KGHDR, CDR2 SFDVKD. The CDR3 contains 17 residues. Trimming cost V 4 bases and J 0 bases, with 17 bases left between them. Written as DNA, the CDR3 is TGTGCCACCAGTGACCTGCGACAGGCCGTCATGAACACTGAAGCTTTCTTT. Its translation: CATSDLRQAVMNTEAFF.

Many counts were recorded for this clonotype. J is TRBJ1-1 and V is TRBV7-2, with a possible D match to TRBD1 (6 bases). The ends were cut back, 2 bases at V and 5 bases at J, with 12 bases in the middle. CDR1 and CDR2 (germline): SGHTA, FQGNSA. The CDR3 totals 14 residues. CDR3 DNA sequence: TGTGCCAGCAGCTTAAACAGGGTTTGGACTGAAGCTTTCTTT. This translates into CASSLNRVWTEAFF.

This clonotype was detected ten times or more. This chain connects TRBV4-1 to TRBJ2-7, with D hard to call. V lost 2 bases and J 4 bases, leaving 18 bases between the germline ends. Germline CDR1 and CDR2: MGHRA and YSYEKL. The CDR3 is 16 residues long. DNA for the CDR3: TGCGCCAGCAGCCAACGCCTACCCCCGAGGAGTTACGAGCAGTACTTC. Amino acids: CASSQRLPPRSYEQYF.

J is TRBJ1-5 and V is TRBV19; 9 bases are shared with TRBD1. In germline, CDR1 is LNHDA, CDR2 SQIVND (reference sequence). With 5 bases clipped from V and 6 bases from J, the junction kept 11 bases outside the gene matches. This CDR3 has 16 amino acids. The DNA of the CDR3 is TGTGCCAGTAGTGTGGGGTACAGGGGGCACGGTCAGCCCCAGCATTTT. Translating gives CASSVGYRGHGQPQHF.